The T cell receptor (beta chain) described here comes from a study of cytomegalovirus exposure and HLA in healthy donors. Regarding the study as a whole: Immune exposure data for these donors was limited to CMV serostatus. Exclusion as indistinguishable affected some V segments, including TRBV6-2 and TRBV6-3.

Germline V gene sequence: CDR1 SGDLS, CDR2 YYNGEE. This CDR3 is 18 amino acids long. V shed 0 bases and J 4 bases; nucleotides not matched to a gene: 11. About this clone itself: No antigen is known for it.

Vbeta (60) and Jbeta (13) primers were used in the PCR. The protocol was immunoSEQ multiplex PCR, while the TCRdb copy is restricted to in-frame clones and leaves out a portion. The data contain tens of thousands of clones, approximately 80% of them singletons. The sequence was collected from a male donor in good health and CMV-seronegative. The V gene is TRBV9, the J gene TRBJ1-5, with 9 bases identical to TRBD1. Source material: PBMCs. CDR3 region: CASSVVVEGGQGNQPQHF. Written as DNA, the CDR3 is TGTGCCAGCAGCGTAGTAGTGGAAGGCGGACAGGGGAATCAGCCCCAGCATTTT.